A single sample gave rise to the 28 T cell receptor beta chains below, sequenced in a study of shared clonotypes between healthy human individuals. Only in-frame clones appear in the TCRdb table, and some are missing; sequencing was by immunoSEQ multiplex PCR. The data hold 2 million to 2.5 million clones, with around 93% observed a single time. Sequenced sample: naive CD4+ T cells from PBMCs. Subset denoted: CD45RA+ positively selected. The receptors here all came from a young man in good health. Some clones in this sample may be carry-over from other donors' samples.

The V and J genes are TRBV30 and TRBJ1-2; D ambiguous. Germline V gene sequence: CDR1 GTSNPN, CDR2 SVGIG (reference sequence). The CDR3 length is 11 residues. The CDR3 DNA reads as TGTCAAGTCGGGCAACGAGATGGCTACACCTTC. It specifies CQVGQRDGYTF.

This chain joins TRBV18 and TRBJ2-2; perhaps TRBD1 as D (6 bases). The CDR3 is made up of 16 amino acids. In germline, CDR1 is KGHSH, CDR2 LQKENI. V lost 2 bases to trimming and J lost 2 bases, with 12 bases between them. CDR3 in amino acids: CASSPKGTRNTGELFF. The CDR3 DNA sequence: TGTGCCAGCTCACCAAAAGGGACAAGAAACACCGGGGAGCTGTTTTTT.

The chain employs TRBV30 and TRBJ1-4; D may be TRBD1 (5 bases). The germline V gene has CDR1 GTSNPN and CDR2 SVGIG (reference sequence). The V and J ends lost 1 base and 5 bases respectively, with 8 bases between them. CDR3 length: 13 amino acids. The CDR3 loop reads CAWSGQNNEKLFF. CDR3 DNA sequence: TGTGCCTGGAGTGGACAGAACAATGAAAAACTGTTTTTT.

The V call is TRBV28, the J call TRBJ2-2; no reliable D call. Germline V CDR1 and CDR2: MDHEN, SYDVKM. Trimming shortened V by 6 bases and J by 7 bases, and 15 bases separated the two germline ends. The CDR3 is 14 residues long. The DNA for the CDR3 is TGTGCCAGCAGAGGGTCCTTTGAGTTCGGGGAGCTGTTTTTT. Amino acid sequence: CASRGSFEFGELFF. The full variable domain, in which reference TRBV28 and TRBJ2-2 provide the parts outside the CDR3, is DVKVTQSSRYLVKRTGEKVFLECVQDMDHENMFWYRQDPGLGLRLIYFSYDVKMKEKGDIPEGYSVSREKKERFSLILESASTNQTSMYLCASRGSFEFGELFFGEGSRLTVL.

The chain is built from TRBV7-2 and TRBJ2-1; D gene ambiguous. Deletions cut 7 bases from V and 0 bases from J, with 13 bases between. This CDR3 comprises 15 residues. Germline loops: CDR1 SGHTA, CDR2 FQGNSA. In DNA, the CDR3 is TGTGCCAGCAACATGGAGTCAAGCTCCTACAATGAGCAGTTCTTC. It yields the protein CASNMESSSYNEQFF.

The chain uses TRBV27 and TRBJ2-1, with 12 bases that match TRBD2. This CDR3 comprises 17 residues. The germline V gene has CDR1 MNHEY and CDR2 SMNVEV (reference sequence). V gave up 3 bases and J gave up 4 bases; unmatched junction bases: 7. The CDR3 protein is CASSFTSGRRPYNEQFF. DNA of the CDR3: TGTGCCAGCAGTTTCACTAGCGGGAGGCGACCGTACAATGAGCAGTTCTTC.

The CDR3 protein is CASSVGGQGNQPQHF. As DNA, the CDR3 is TGTGCCAGCTCGGTCGGAGGGCAAGGAAATCAGCCCCAGCATTTT. The chain is built from TRBV6-6 and TRBJ1-5; no firm D call. Germline V gene lookup returns CDR1 MNHNY and CDR2 SVGAGI (reference sequence). The CDR3 is 15 amino acids. The V and J ends lost 8 bases and 4 bases respectively, with 18 bases between them.

The J gene is TRBJ2-1, the V gene TRBV27; possibly TRBD1 for D (6 bases). Deletions cut 5 bases from V and 2 bases from J, with 10 bases between. Germline V gives CDR1 MNHEY, CDR2 SMNVEV (reference sequence). This CDR3 has 14 amino acids. The CDR3 reads CASSAYRAYNEQFF. CDR3 nucleotides: TGTGCCAGCAGTGCTTACAGGGCCTACAATGAGCAGTTCTTC.

The rearrangement joins TRBV7-8 to TRBJ2-3; 8 nucleotides line up with TRBD1. The V gene's germline CDR1 is SGHVS and CDR2 FQNEAQ. The J segment lost 3 bases and the V segment lost 1 base, leaving 6 bases of the junction unmatched. The CDR3 sequence is 16 residues long. The CDR3 bases are TGTGCCAGCAGCTTAGGCCAGGGGGCAGGGACAGATACGCAGTATTTT. This codes for CASSLGQGAGTDTQYF.

The chain uses TRBV30 and TRBJ1-4; TRBD1 is a possible D gene (5 bases). The V and J ends lost 0 bases and 4 bases respectively, with 15 bases between them. The CDR3 runs to 16 residues. Per the germline V gene, CDR1 is GTSNPN and CDR2 is SVGIG (reference sequence). The CDR3 bases are TGTGCCTGGAGTGTACTTACCGGGACCTATAATGAAAAACTGTTTTTT. Residues: CAWSVLTGTYNEKLFF.

This chain links TRBV4-3 with TRBJ1-1; TRBD1 is a possible D gene (5 bases). Germline V gene sequence: CDR1 LGHNA, CDR2 YSLEER. This CDR3 comprises 16 residues. Trimming shortened V by 3 bases and J by 0 bases, and 14 bases separated the two germline ends. The CDR3 here is CASSHRRGTMNTEAFF. For the CDR3, the DNA is TGCGCCAGCAGCCACAGACGAGGGACGATGAACACTGAAGCTTTCTTT.

The chain combines TRBV5-1 with TRBJ2-6, with 9 positions matching TRBD2. Germline CDR1 and CDR2: SGHRS and YFSETQ. V lost 5 bases and J lost 0; bases outside the gene matches: 6. There are 17 residues in the CDR3. The CDR3 is CASSSLAGSSGANVLTF. CDR3 nucleotides: TGCGCCAGCAGTAGTCTAGCGGGAAGCTCTGGGGCCAACGTCCTGACTTTC.

The chain carries TRBV4-3 and TRBJ2-7, with 11 bases aligning to TRBD2. The CDR3 has 15 amino acids. V lost 4 bases, J lost 4 bases, and 6 bases stayed unmatched. Germline CDR1 and CDR2: LGHNA and YSLEER. CDR3 sequence: CASSRVAGGPYEQYF. For the CDR3, the DNA is TGCGCCAGCAGCCGGGTAGCGGGAGGGCCGTACGAGCAGTACTTC.

The rearrangement uses TRBV5-6 and TRBJ2-1; 11 bases are a match to TRBD2. Germline CDR1 is SGHDT and CDR2 is YYEEEE. J lost 0 bases, V lost 3 bases, and 5 bases had no gene match. The CDR3 is 17 residues long. The CDR3 nucleotides read TGTGCCAGCAGCTCGGGACTAGCGGCCCCCTCCTACAATGAGCAGTTCTTC. It translates to CASSSGLAAPSYNEQFF.

With respect to this clone: The junction shows a germline mismatch at one end, possibly a read error. The rearrangement links TRBV10-3 to TRBJ2-1, with D possibly TRBD2 on 6 matching bases. Per germline, CDR1 ENHRY and CDR2 SYGVKD. The CDR3 length is 16 residues. CDR3 sequence: CTISGGRSASYNEQFF. As DNA, the CDR3 is TGTACCATCAGTGGGGGGAGGTCGGCATCGTACAATGAGCAGTTCTTC.

The V call is TRBV5-4, the J call TRBJ1-2; unclear D gene. The V gene's germline CDR1 is SGHNT and CDR2 YYREEE (reference sequence). This CDR3 comprises 12 residues. With 7 bases removed from V and 7 bases from J, the gap between germline ends came to 14 bases. The CDR3 loop reads CASRGGFGGYTF. The CDR3 region has the DNA TGTGCCAGCCGAGGAGGGTTCGGTGGCTACACCTTC.

J is TRBJ2-3 and V is TRBV28; D is perhaps TRBD1 or TRBD2 (6 bases each). Germline loops: CDR1 MDHEN, CDR2 SYDVKM. The CDR3 length is 15 residues. The V gene lost 10 bases and the J gene lost 3 bases, with 20 bases spanning the gap. In DNA form, the CDR3 reads TGTGCCACCCGACTAGTCGGGGGCCGAACAGATACGCAGTATTTT. Translation: CATRLVGGRTDTQYF.

On this clone: Other nucleotide sequences in the sample specify the same CDR3. J is TRBJ1-2 and V is TRBV5-1; the D is unclear. The CDR3 is 13 residues long. V lost 0 bases and J lost 4, with 7 bases in between. Germline V gene data show CDR1 as SGHRS and CDR2 as YFSETQ. The CDR3 loop is CASSLAGSYGYTF. The CDR3 bases are TGCGCCAGCAGCTTGGCTGGGTCCTATGGCTACACCTTC.

This sequence joins TRBV5-4 and TRBJ1-4, with TRBD1 as a possible D gene (5 bases). The ends were cut back, 1 base at V and 8 bases at J, with 9 bases in the middle. Germline assignment: CDR1 SGHNT and CDR2 YYREEE (reference sequence). The CDR3 runs 13 residues. The CDR3 here is CASSLRQGEKLFF. The CDR3 nucleotides are TGTGCCAGCAGCTTGCGTCAGGGAGAAAAACTGTTTTTT.

The CDR3 sequence: CASSLVQQNNEQFF. CDR3 nucleotide sequence: TGTGCCAGCAGCTTAGTACAGCAGAACAATGAGCAGTTCTTC. The chain is built from TRBV7-2 and TRBJ2-1; no firm D call. The CDR3 has 14 amino acids. CDR1 and CDR2 from the germline V gene are SGHTA and FQGNSA. V lost 1 base and J 5 bases, leaving 9 bases between the germline ends.

The V and J genes are TRBV7-6 and TRBJ2-7; D is possibly TRBD1 or TRBD2 (6 bases each). Per the germline V gene, CDR1 is SGHVS and CDR2 is FNYEAQ. This CDR3 has 15 amino acids. Trimming took off 0 bases at V and 4 bases at J, with 13 bases between the two ends. The CDR3 DNA reads TGTGCCAGCAGCTTAGCACCCGGGGGCGGTTACGAGCAGTACTTC. This gives the protein CASSLAPGGGYEQYF.

The J gene is TRBJ2-5, the V gene TRBV7-7; TRBD2 matches 8 bases. The CDR3 loop spans 15 amino acids. Germline V gene sequence: CDR1 SSHAT, CDR2 FNYEAQ (reference sequence). The trim removed 5 bases at V and 4 bases at J, leaving 9 bases unmatched. The CDR3 sequence: CASSPRAGGGETQYF. Written as DNA, the CDR3 is TGTGCCAGCAGCCCCCGGGCGGGAGGAGGAGAGACCCAGTACTTC. The full variable domain, rest sourced from reference TRBV7-7 and TRBJ2-5, is GAGVSQSPRYKVTKRGQDVTLRCDPISSHATLYWYQQALGQGPEFLTYFNYEAQPDKSGLPSDRFSAERPEGSISTLTIQRTEQRDSAMYRCASSPRAGGGETQYFGPGTRLLVL.

This rearrangement joins TRBV7-9 to TRBJ2-7, with D possibly matching TRBD2 (6 bases). Germline values: CDR1 SEHNR, CDR2 FQNEAQ (reference sequence). V lost 5 bases and J 3 bases, leaving 17 bases between the germline ends. The CDR3 extends over 15 amino acids. The CDR3 protein is CASSRRWTTGYEQYF. The CDR3 bases are TGTGCCAGCAGCCGACGGTGGACTACAGGCTACGAGCAGTACTTC.

The chain has TRBV27 and TRBJ2-1; no clear D. The CDR3 totals 14 residues. Trimming pared 4 bases from V and 12 bases from J, leaving 19 bases between. The germline gives CDR1 MNHEY, CDR2 SMNVEV (reference sequence). CDR3 residues: CASSWAQVGSSQFF. CDR3 coding DNA: TGTGCCAGCAGTTGGGCGCAGGTCGGAAGCTCGCAGTTCTTC.

This chain uses TRBV5-1 with TRBJ2-1; the D gene is possibly TRBD2 (6 bases). CDR1 and CDR2 from the germline V gene are SGHRS and YFSETQ. V dropped 0 bases and J dropped 0 bases, with 10 bases sitting between them. The CDR3 is made up of 16 amino acids. The CDR3, as DNA: TGCGCCAGCAGCTTGGTCGGGCGGGGCTCCTACAATGAGCAGTTCTTC. Translation gives CASSLVGRGSYNEQFF. Full variable domain (missing parts from reference TRBV5-1 and TRBJ2-1): KAGVTQTPRYLIKTRGQQVTLSCSPISGHRSVSWYQQTPGQGLQFLFEYFSETQRNKGNFPGRFSGRQFSNSRSEMNVSTLELGDSALYLCASSLVGRGSYNEQFFGPGTRLTVL.

This chain joins TRBV15 and TRBJ2-3, with D tentatively TRBD2 (6 bases). The CDR3 is made up of 16 amino acids. Per the germline V gene, CDR1 is LNHNV and CDR2 is YYDKDF (reference sequence). Trimming stripped 0 bases from V and 2 bases from J, with 12 bases between. The DNA of the CDR3 is TGTGCCACCAGCAGAGATAGGGACTCCTACACAGATACGCAGTATTTT. It yields the protein CATSRDRDSYTDTQYF.

V gene TRBV27 combines with J gene TRBJ1-1; D gene ambiguous. The CDR3 spans 11 residues. The ends were cut back, 2 bases at V and 12 bases at J, with 10 bases in the middle. CDR1 and CDR2 from the germline V gene are MNHEY and SMNVEV (reference sequence). CDR3 bases: TGTGCCAGCAGTTTAAGTGGGTCAACTTTCTTT. The encoded protein is CASSLSGSTFF.

This sequence joins TRBV28 and TRBJ2-6; D is unclear. The length of the CDR3 is 14 residues. CDR1 is MDHEN, CDR2 SYDVKM, per germline. V was cut by 6 bases and J by 4 bases, with 10 bases left in between. The CDR3 sequence is CASSGGVGANVLTF. CDR3 nucleotides: TGTGCCAGCAGCGGCGGAGTAGGGGCCAACGTCCTGACTTTC.